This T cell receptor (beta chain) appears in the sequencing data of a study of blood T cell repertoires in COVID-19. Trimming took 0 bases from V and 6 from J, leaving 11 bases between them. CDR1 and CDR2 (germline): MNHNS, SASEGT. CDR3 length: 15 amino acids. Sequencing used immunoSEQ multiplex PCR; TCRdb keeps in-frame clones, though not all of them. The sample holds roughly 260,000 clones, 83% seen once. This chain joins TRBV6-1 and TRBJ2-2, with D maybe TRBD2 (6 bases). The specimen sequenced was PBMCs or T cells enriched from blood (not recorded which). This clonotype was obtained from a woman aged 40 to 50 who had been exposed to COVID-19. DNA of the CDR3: TGTGCCAGCAGTGAAGCTCGGGGGATCGCCGGGGAGCTGTTTTTT. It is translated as CASSEARGIAGELFF.